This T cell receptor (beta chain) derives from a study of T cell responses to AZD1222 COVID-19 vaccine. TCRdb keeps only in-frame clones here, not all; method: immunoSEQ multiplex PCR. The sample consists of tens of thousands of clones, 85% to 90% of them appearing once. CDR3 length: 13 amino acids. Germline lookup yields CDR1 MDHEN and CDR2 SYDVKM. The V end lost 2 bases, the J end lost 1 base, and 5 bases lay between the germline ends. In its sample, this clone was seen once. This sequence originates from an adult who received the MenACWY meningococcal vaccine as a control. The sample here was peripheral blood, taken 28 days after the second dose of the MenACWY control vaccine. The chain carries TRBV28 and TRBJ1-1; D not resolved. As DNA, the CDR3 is TGTGCCAGCAGTTTAACCGAGAACACTGAAGCTTTCTTT. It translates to CASSLTENTEAFF.